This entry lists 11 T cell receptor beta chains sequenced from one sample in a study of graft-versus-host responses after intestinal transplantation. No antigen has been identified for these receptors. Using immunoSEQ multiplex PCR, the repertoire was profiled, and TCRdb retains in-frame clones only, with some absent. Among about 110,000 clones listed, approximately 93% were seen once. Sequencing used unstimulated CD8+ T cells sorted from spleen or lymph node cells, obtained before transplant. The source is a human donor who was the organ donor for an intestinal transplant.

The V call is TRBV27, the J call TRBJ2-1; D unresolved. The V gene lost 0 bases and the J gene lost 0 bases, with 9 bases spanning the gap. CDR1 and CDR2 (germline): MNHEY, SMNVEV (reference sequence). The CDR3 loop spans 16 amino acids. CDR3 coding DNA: TGTGCCAGCAGTTTATCCGGACGGACCTCCTACAATGAGCAGTTCTTC. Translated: CASSLSGRTSYNEQFF.

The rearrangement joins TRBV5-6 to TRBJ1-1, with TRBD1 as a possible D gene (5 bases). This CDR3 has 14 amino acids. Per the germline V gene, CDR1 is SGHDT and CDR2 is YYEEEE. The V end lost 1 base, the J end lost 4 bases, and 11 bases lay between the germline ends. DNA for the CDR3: TGTGCCAGCAGCTTGACAGGTCTGGGCACTGAAGCTTTCTTT. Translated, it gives CASSLTGLGTEAFF.

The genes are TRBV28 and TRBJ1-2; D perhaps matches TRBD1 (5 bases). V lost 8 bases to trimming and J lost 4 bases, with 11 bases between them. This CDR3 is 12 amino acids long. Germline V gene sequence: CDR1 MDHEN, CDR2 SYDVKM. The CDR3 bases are TGTGCCAGCCTTAGGGGAGGCTATGGCTACACCTTC. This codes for CASLRGGYGYTF.

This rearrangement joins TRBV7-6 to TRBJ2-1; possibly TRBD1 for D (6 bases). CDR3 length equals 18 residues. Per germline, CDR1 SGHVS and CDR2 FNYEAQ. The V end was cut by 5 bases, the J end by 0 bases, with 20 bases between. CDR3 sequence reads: CASSRTANGPDSYNEQFF. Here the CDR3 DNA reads TGTGCCAGCAGCAGGACAGCGAACGGGCCCGACTCCTACAATGAGCAGTTCTTC.

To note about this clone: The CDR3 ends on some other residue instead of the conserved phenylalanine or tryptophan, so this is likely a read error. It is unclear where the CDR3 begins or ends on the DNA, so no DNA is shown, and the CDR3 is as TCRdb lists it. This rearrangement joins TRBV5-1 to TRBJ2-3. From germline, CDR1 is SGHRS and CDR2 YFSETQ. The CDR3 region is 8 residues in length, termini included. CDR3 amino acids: CASSLGTG.

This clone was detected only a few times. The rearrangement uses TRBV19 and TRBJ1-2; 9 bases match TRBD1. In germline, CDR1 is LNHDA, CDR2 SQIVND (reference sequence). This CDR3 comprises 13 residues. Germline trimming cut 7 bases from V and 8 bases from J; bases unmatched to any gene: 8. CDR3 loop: CASTSGTGSGYTF. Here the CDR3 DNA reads TGTGCCAGTACCTCCGGGACAGGGAGCGGCTACACCTTC.

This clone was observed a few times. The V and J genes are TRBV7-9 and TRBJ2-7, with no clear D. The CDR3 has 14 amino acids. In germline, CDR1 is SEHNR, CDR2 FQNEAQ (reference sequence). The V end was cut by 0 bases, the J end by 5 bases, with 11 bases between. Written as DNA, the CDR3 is TGTGCCAGCAGCTTAGCGGCCTTCACGGACGAGCAGTACTTC. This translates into CASSLAAFTDEQYF.

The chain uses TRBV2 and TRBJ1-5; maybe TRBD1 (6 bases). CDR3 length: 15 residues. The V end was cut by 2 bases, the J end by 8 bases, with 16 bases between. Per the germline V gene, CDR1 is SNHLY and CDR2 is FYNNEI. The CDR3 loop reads CASSEQGRVRKPQHF. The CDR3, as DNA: TGTGCCAGCAGTGAACAGGGGAGAGTCAGGAAGCCCCAGCATTTT.

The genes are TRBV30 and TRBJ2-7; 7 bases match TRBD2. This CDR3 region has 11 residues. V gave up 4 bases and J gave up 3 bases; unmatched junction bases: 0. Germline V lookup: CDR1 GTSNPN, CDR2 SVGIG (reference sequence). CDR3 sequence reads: CAWTGGYEQYF. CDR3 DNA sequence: TGTGCCTGGACGGGGGGCTACGAGCAGTACTTC.

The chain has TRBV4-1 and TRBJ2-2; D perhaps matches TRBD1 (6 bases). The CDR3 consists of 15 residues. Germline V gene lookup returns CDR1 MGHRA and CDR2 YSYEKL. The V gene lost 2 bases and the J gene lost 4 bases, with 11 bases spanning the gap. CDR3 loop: CASSQLGAGTGELFF. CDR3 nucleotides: TGCGCCAGCAGCCAACTGGGGGCTGGCACCGGGGAGCTGTTTTTT.

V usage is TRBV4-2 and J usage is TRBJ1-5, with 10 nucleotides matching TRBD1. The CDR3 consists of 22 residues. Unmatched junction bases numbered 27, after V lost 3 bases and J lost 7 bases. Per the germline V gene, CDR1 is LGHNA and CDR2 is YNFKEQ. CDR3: CASSQARRDRGRGEVPLQPQHF. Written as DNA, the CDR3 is TGTGCCAGCAGCCAGGCCCGGAGGGACAGGGGAAGGGGGGAAGTGCCGTTGCAGCCCCAGCATTTT.